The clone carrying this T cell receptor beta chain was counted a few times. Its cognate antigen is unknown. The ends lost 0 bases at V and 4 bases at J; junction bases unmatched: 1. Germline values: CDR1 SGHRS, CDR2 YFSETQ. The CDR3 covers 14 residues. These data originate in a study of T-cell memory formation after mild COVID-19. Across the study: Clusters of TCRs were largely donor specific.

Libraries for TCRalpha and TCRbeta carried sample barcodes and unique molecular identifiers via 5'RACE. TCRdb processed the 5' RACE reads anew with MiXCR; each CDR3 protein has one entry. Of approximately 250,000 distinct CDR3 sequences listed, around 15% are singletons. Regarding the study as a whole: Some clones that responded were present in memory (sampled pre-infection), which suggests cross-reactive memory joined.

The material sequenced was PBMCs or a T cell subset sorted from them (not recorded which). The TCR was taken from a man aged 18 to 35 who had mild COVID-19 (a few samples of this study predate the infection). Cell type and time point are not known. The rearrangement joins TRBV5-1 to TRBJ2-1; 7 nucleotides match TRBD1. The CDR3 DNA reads TGCGCCAGCAGCTTGGAGACAGGGTACAATGAGCAGTTCTTC. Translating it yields CASSLETGYNEQFF. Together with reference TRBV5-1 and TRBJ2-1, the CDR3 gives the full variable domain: KAGVTQTPRYLIKTRGQQVTLSCSPISGHRSVSWYQQTPGQGLQFLFEYFSETQRNKGNFPGRFSGRQFSNSRSEMNVSTLELGDSALYLCASSLETGYNEQFFGPGTRLTVL.